These 20 T cell receptor beta chains were sequenced from one sample in a study of PD-L1 blockade in urothelial cancer (dated by TCRdb to about 2017). Library creation used the immunoSEQ multiplex PCR assay. What TCRdb holds here is the immuneACCESS table cut down to in-frame rearrangements. Part of the clones is not present; checked against another copy, under half of the missing clones reflect an unresolved V gene, and the others are unexplained. The sample includes 90,000 or so clones, with around 87% observed a single time. The ten largest clones represent 1.5% to 2% of the sample. Read against the paper, the sample's time point label means: pretreatment peripheral blood. The source material was PBMCs, sampled around atezolizumab (anti-PD-L1) treatment. All receptors derive from a man in his sixties with urothelial cancer.

The chain has TRBV25-1 and TRBJ2-6; TRBD1 is a possible D gene (5 bases). V was clipped by 6 bases and J by 0 bases, with 12 bases between them. Looked up from germline, CDR1 is MGHDK and CDR2 is SYGVNS. There are 16 residues in the CDR3. The CDR3 loop is CASRVDTSSGANVLTF. In DNA form, the CDR3 reads TGTGCCAGCAGAGTGGACACCAGCTCTGGGGCCAACGTCCTGACTTTC.

The CDR3, as DNA: TGTGCCAGCAGCCTAGATCAGGGGAGCACAGATACGCAGTATTTT. As protein: CASSLDQGSTDTQYF. This rearrangement joins TRBV4-2 to TRBJ2-3; possible D gene TRBD1, 6 bases. The CDR3 runs to 15 residues. Per germline, CDR1 LGHNA and CDR2 YNFKEQ. Trimming left V 4 bases short and J 0 bases short, with 11 bases between.

The gene calls are TRBV4-2 and TRBJ2-1; TRBD2 aligns across 9 bases. The V gene end was trimmed by 0 bases and the J gene end by 6 bases; junction bases not matched to a gene: 15. Germline V gene data show CDR1 as LGHNA and CDR2 as YNFKEQ. The CDR3 totals 19 residues. The CDR3 DNA reads as TGTGCCAGCAGCCAAGACCAACGGGTTAGCGGGAGTTTATCCAATGAGCAGTTCTTC. This gives the protein CASSQDQRVSGSLSNEQFF.

J is TRBJ1-2 and V is TRBV5-8; tentatively, D is TRBD1 (5 bases). Per germline, CDR1 SGHTS and CDR2 YDEGEE. The CDR3 sequence is 10 residues long. V was cut by 10 bases and J by 8 bases, with 12 bases left in between. In nucleotides, the CDR3 is TGTGCCGGCAACTACAGGGGCTACACCTTC. Amino acids: CAGNYRGYTF.

The chain couples TRBV7-2 to TRBJ2-6; 8 bases agree with TRBD1. The V segment lost 0 bases and the J segment 1 base; nucleotides outside the gene matches: 11. Germline CDR1 reads SGHTA; CDR2 reads FQGNSA. The CDR3 has 20 residues. This CDR3 is CASSLAPGRGQPSGANVLTF. DNA of the CDR3: TGTGCCAGCAGCTTAGCCCCTGGCAGGGGGCAACCATCTGGGGCCAACGTCCTGACTTTC.

This clone turned up a few times. The chain carries TRBV2 and TRBJ1-1; TRBD1 agrees at 7 bases. Germline assignment: CDR1 SNHLY and CDR2 FYNNEI. J lost 4 bases, V lost 4 bases, and 6 bases had no gene match. The CDR3 runs 14 residues. The CDR3 DNA is TGTGCCAGCAGTGGGGACAGCGGGGGCACTGAAGCTTTCTTT. Protein sequence: CASSGDSGGTEAFF.

This sequence joins TRBV30 and TRBJ1-2, with 10 nucleotides matching TRBD1. The CDR3 sequence is 15 residues long. From germline, CDR1 is GTSNPN and CDR2 SVGIG (reference sequence). The J segment lost 7 bases and the V segment lost 4 bases, leaving 12 bases of the junction unmatched. The chain's CDR3 is CAWMGQGKEEGGYTF. As DNA, the CDR3 is TGTGCCTGGATGGGACAGGGGAAAGAAGAGGGTGGCTACACCTTC. The variable domain in full, completed from reference TRBV30 and TRBJ1-2, reads SQTIHQWPATLVQPVGSPLSLECTVEGTSNPNLYWYRQAAGRGLQLLFYSVGIGQISSEVPQNLSASRPQDRQFILSSKKLLLSDSGFYLCAWMGQGKEEGGYTFGSGTRLTVV.

V and J are TRBV5-5 and TRBJ1-6; the match to TRBD1 covers 12 bases. In germline, CDR1 is SGHKS, CDR2 YYEKEE (reference sequence). The CDR3 has 16 amino acids. V lost 0 bases and J lost 10; bases outside the gene matches: 5. The CDR3 region has the DNA TGTGCCAGCAGCTTGGGCTGGGACAGGGGGCCATCACCCCTCCACTTT. It encodes CASSLGWDRGPSPLHF. Full variable domain (missing parts from reference TRBV5-5 and TRBJ1-6): DAGVTQSPTHLIKTRGQQVTLRCSPISGHKSVSWYQQVLGQGPQFIFQYYEKEERGRGNFPDRFSARQFPNYSSELNVNALLLGDSALYLCASSLGWDRGPSPLHFGNGTRLTVT.

V and J are TRBV28 and TRBJ2-1; 10 positions match TRBD2. The CDR3 has 19 amino acids. Looked up from germline, CDR1 is MDHEN and CDR2 is SYDVKM. V dropped 7 bases and J dropped 6; count of bases not matched to a gene: 21. Written as DNA, the CDR3 is TGTGCCAGCATCGGGGGGTGGTTTAGGACTAGCGGTCCCAGCAATGAGCAGTTCTTC. This gives the protein CASIGGWFRTSGPSNEQFF.

This chain uses TRBV7-3 with TRBJ2-7; 8 nucleotides line up with TRBD2. This CDR3 is 16 amino acids long. Unmatched junction bases numbered 7, after V lost 1 base and J lost 2 bases. Germline CDR1 SGHTA, CDR2 FQGTGA. CDR3 DNA sequence: TGTGCCAGCAGCTTAAGTGGGCTAGCGGGTCCCTACGAGCAGTACTTC. Amino acids: CASSLSGLAGPYEQYF.

J is TRBJ2-3 and V is TRBV7-2; 7 nucleotides line up with TRBD1. The CDR3 spans 15 residues. Germline V gene data show CDR1 as SGHTA and CDR2 as FQGNSA. The V segment lost 4 bases and the J segment 10 bases; nucleotides outside the gene matches: 14. The CDR3 protein is CASSSTRQGESPQYF. CDR3 coding DNA: TGTGCCAGCAGCTCGACTCGACAGGGCGAATCTCCGCAGTATTTT.

V is TRBV21-1 and J is TRBJ1-5; the listed D gene, TRBD1, was not tested against the DNA. TRBV21-1 is tagged as a pseudogene. The CDR3 contains 19 residues. The CDR3 nucleotides are TGTGCCAGCAGCGATCACGTTTTGGGGTCAGGGCTGGTGAATCAGCCCCAGCATTTT. Translated: CASSDHVLGSGLVNQPQHF.

CDR3 residues: CSVAWRTQYF. The DNA of the CDR3 is TGCAGCGTTGCCTGGAGAACGCAGTATTTT. The rearrangement joins TRBV29-1 to TRBJ2-3, with D unresolved. Germline values: CDR1 SQVTM, CDR2 ANQGSEA. Trimming removed 4 bases from V and 9 bases from J, with 8 bases in between. The CDR3 is made up of 10 amino acids.

The chain has TRBV27 and TRBJ2-2; D possibly corresponds to TRBD2 (6 bases). This CDR3 comprises 13 residues. V was cut by 3 bases and J by 7 bases, with 9 bases left in between. Germline V gives CDR1 MNHEY, CDR2 SMNVEV (reference sequence). This chain's CDR3 is CASSFPGSGELFF. CDR3 nucleotides: TGTGCCAGCAGTTTCCCCGGGAGCGGGGAGCTGTTTTTT.

The chain uses TRBV25-1 and TRBJ2-5, with TRBD1 identical over 8 bases. Germline V CDR1 and CDR2: MGHDK, SYGVNS. Trimming cost V 9 bases and J 5 bases; bases outside gene matches: 14. This CDR3 has 15 amino acids. In nucleotides, the CDR3 is TGTGCCAGTAGACATCGGGACAGGCTCTTGGAGACCCAGTACTTC. Protein: CASRHRDRLLETQYF.

The chain has TRBV7-2 and TRBJ1-2, with D hard to call. Germline CDR1 reads SGHTA; CDR2 reads FQGNSA. Trimming shortened V by 6 bases and J by 2 bases, and 10 bases separated the two germline ends. The length of the CDR3 is 13 residues. In DNA form, the CDR3 reads TGTGCCAGCAGACGACGGGGAAACTATGGCTACACCTTC. It encodes CASRRRGNYGYTF.

Note on this clone: Within the sample, other DNA sequences also encode this same CDR3. The rearrangement joins TRBV20-1 to TRBJ1-2; no clear D gene. The CDR3 loop spans 11 amino acids. Trimming shortened V by 3 bases and J by 2 bases, and 4 bases separated the two germline ends. From germline, CDR1 is DFQATT and CDR2 SNEGSKA (reference sequence). The CDR3, as DNA: TGCAGTGCTAGGCAGAACTATGGCTACACCTTC. The encoded protein is CSARQNYGYTF.

CDR3: CASAPRARGYSPLHF. CDR3 DNA sequence: TGTGCCAGCGCACCACGGGCCAGGGGGTATTCACCCCTCCACTTT. The J gene is TRBJ1-6, the V gene TRBV25-1; TRBD1 agrees at 7 bases. Germline CDR1 and CDR2: MGHDK and SYGVNS. This CDR3 has 15 residues. The trim removed 8 bases at V and 8 bases at J, leaving 12 bases unmatched. The variable domain in full, completed from reference TRBV25-1 and TRBJ1-6, reads EADIYQTPRYLVIGTGKKITLECSQTMGHDKMYWYQQDPGMELHLIHYSYGVNSTEKGDLSSESTVSRIRTEHFPLTLESARPSHTSQYLCASAPRARGYSPLHFGNGTRLTVT.

The V gene is TRBV18, the J gene TRBJ2-7, with TRBD1 matching over 9 bases. The germline V gene encodes CDR1 KGHSH and CDR2 LQKENI. V trimming: 4 bases; J trimming: 6 bases; junction bases outside the gene matches: 7. The CDR3 has 14 amino acids. This CDR3 reads CASSLSGQGSEQYF. The CDR3 nucleotides are TGTGCCAGCTCACTCTCGGGACAGGGCAGCGAGCAGTACTTC.

CDR3 amino acids: CASTRDRYYGYTF. CDR3 coding DNA: TGTGCCAGCACACGGGACAGATACTATGGCTACACCTTC. J is TRBJ1-2 and V is TRBV6-5, with 7 bases fitting TRBD1. This CDR3 region has 13 residues. CDR1 is MNHEY and CDR2 is SVGAGI in the germline V gene. V lost 7 bases, J lost 3 bases, and 5 bases stayed unmatched.